These 13 T cell receptor beta chains were all obtained from the same sample, sequenced in a study of Ad26.COV2.S vaccination and SARS-CoV-2 variants. Clones were sequenced by immunoSEQ multiplex PCR, and TCRdb holds only the in-frame ones, with some missing. The sample includes about 410,000 clones, roughly nine tenths seen only once; the top ten take about 3.6%. Treatment noted: around 19 received Ad26.COV2.S at low or high dose, single or two shots; about 5 received placebo; per-sample allocation not given. Each sample was drawn 63 days after the first injection (of vaccine or placebo). The source material was peripheral blood, sampled in a trial of Ad26.COV2.S vaccine versus placebo. Receptors were obtained from a person aged 18-65 years who received the Ad26.COV2.S COVID-19 vaccine or a placebo.

The chain employs TRBV6-2 or TRBV6-3 and TRBJ2-2; D is ambiguous. Trimming removed 3 bases at V and 3 bases at J, with 20 bases between. Germline-derived CDR1 and CDR2 are MNHEY and SVGEGT. This CDR3 has 18 amino acids. In nucleotides, the CDR3 is TGTGCCAGCAGTTATCTCCCCGGCGAGCGACACTACACCGGGGAGCTGTTTTTT. It is translated as CASSYLPGERHYTGELFF.

This chain links TRBV4-3 with TRBJ1-1; 10 positions agree with TRBD1. With V trimmed by 6 bases and J by 0 bases, 4 bases remained unmatched. This CDR3 has 15 residues. Germline V gene sequence: CDR1 LGHNA, CDR2 YSLEER. DNA of the CDR3: TGCGCCAGCAGGAGACAGGGGGCGATGAACACTGAAGCTTTCTTT. It codes for CASRRQGAMNTEAFF.

The V and J genes are TRBV11-2 and TRBJ2-1; tentatively, D is TRBD1 or TRBD2 (5 bases each). Trimming cost V 1 base and J 4 bases, with 11 bases left between them. The CDR3 length is 15 residues. The germline V gene has CDR1 SGHAT and CDR2 FQNNGV. The CDR3 spells CASSLVRGLYNEQFF. In nucleotides, the CDR3 is TGTGCCAGCAGCTTAGTGAGGGGTCTATACAATGAGCAGTTCTTC.

The chain has TRBV7-2 and TRBJ2-5; D is unclear. Germline V gene lookup returns CDR1 SGHTA and CDR2 FQGNSA. Trimming took off 5 bases at V and 3 bases at J, with 16 bases between the two ends. This CDR3 has 15 amino acids. CDR3 sequence: CASSTLGQREETQYF. In DNA form, the CDR3 reads TGTGCCAGCAGCACACTTGGGCAGCGCGAAGAGACCCAGTACTTC.

CDR3 DNA sequence: TGTGCCAGCAGCTCGGGACTTCGCACAGATACGCAGTATTTT. Encoded protein: CASSSGLRTDTQYF. The chain carries TRBV6-5 and TRBJ2-3; maybe TRBD2 (6 bases). V was cut by 6 bases and J by 1 base, with 11 bases left in between. The germline gives CDR1 MNHEY, CDR2 SVGAGI. The CDR3 totals 14 residues.

The chain combines TRBV20-1 with TRBJ2-2; unclear D gene. The germline V gene has CDR1 DFQATT and CDR2 SNEGSKA (reference sequence). This CDR3 has 11 residues. Trimming took 3 bases from V and 7 from J, leaving 6 bases between them. CDR3 residues: CSASRSGELFF. In DNA form, the CDR3 reads TGCAGTGCTAGTAGGAGCGGGGAGCTGTTTTTT.

This clone appeared a single time. V gene TRBV2 combines with J gene TRBJ1-2; D is unclear. This CDR3 region has 13 residues. The germline V gene encodes CDR1 SNHLY and CDR2 FYNNEI. V dropped 7 bases and J dropped 0 bases, with 9 bases sitting between them. CDR3 amino acids: CASKDPTNYGYTF. The CDR3 region has the DNA TGTGCCAGCAAGGACCCTACTAACTATGGCTACACCTTC.

The genes are TRBV2 and TRBJ1-1; maybe TRBD1 (5 bases). V shed 8 bases and J shed 1 base, with 20 bases lying between them. The germline V gene encodes CDR1 SNHLY and CDR2 FYNNEI. The CDR3 loop spans 16 amino acids. The CDR3 here is CASESPKGRRNTEAFF. CDR3 nucleotides: TGTGCCAGCGAAAGTCCCAAGGGACGGAGGAACACTGAAGCTTTCTTT.

The rearrangement uses TRBV7-6 and TRBJ2-7; tentative D call: TRBD2 (6 bases). V lost 1 base to trimming and J lost 7 bases, with 17 bases between them. The CDR3 covers 15 residues. CDR1 and CDR2 from the germline V gene are SGHVS and FNYEAQ. The chain's CDR3 is CASSLGWAGTWEQYF. CDR3 in DNA: TGTGCCAGCAGCTTAGGATGGGCGGGGACTTGGGAGCAGTACTTC.

The chain carries TRBV25-1 and TRBJ1-1, with D possibly TRBD1 on 5 matching bases. The CDR3 has 12 amino acids. In germline, CDR1 is MGHDK, CDR2 SYGVNS. Trimming removed 6 bases at V and 8 bases at J, with 13 bases between. The CDR3 reads CASSGSQGEAFF. CDR3 coding DNA: TGTGCCAGCAGCGGATCGCAGGGAGAAGCTTTCTTT.

This clone is a singleton in its sample. A junction boundary mismatches the germline segment, possibly from a read error. This chain links TRBV13 with TRBJ1-5; 9 bases align to TRBD1. Germline values: CDR1 PRHDT, CDR2 FYEKMQ (reference sequence). This CDR3 is built from 14 residues. This CDR3 reads CASSLGTGNQPQHF. CDR3 DNA sequence: TGTGCCAGCAGCCTAGGGACAGGGAATCAGCCCCAGCATTTT.

The genes are TRBV27 and TRBJ1-2; weak D call: TRBD1 (6 bases). This CDR3 comprises 16 residues. Looked up from germline, CDR1 is MNHEY and CDR2 is SMNVEV (reference sequence). Deletions cut 3 bases from V and 1 base from J, with 15 bases between. The CDR3 nucleotides read TGTGCCAGCAGTTTGGACAGTTCCGCCTTTAACTATGGCTACACCTTC. It codes for CASSLDSSAFNYGYTF.

This clone was seen only a few times. The V call is TRBV15, the J call TRBJ2-1; D ambiguous. Germline CDR1 reads LNHNV; CDR2 reads YYDKDF (reference sequence). The CDR3 spans 14 residues. Trimming removed 5 bases from V and 2 bases from J, with 10 bases in between. The CDR3, as DNA: TGTGCCACCAGCGTACGGACGACCTACAATGAGCAGTTCTTC. It yields the protein CATSVRTTYNEQFF.